The 2 T cell receptor beta chains presented below share a single source sample, sequenced in a study of neurological immune-mediated disorders. Each CDR3 protein is one row after TCRdb ran MiXCR on the 5' RACE reads. The repertoire holds around 66,000 distinct CDR3 sequences, with 4% to 6% as singletons. Sequencing used PBMCs. The receptors originated from a woman in her thirties with multiple sclerosis.

This clonotype came up many times. The chain has TRBV5-1 and TRBJ2-7; D gene uncertain. Germline CDR1 and CDR2: SGHRS and YFSETQ. This CDR3 has 13 amino acids. Deletions cut 4 bases from V and 3 bases from J, with 11 bases between. The CDR3 DNA follows: TGCGCCAGCAGCCCCTCCGGCGGCTACGAGCAGTACTTC. The encoded protein is CASSPSGGYEQYF. Complete variable domain (other parts from reference TRBV5-1 and TRBJ2-7): KAGVTQTPRYLIKTRGQQVTLSCSPISGHRSVSWYQQTPGQGLQFLFEYFSETQRNKGNFPGRFSGRQFSNSRSEMNVSTLELGDSALYLCASSPSGGYEQYFGPGTRLTVT.

This clonotype was detected a few times. Germline and junction disagree at one end, which may indicate a read error. V and J are TRBV20-1 and TRBJ1-5; no clear D gene. This CDR3 is 11 amino acids long. In germline, CDR1 is DFQATT, CDR2 SNEGSKA (reference sequence). Here the CDR3 DNA reads TGCAGTGCTAGCCTCTTTCAGACCCAGCATTTT. This codes for CSASLFQTQHF.